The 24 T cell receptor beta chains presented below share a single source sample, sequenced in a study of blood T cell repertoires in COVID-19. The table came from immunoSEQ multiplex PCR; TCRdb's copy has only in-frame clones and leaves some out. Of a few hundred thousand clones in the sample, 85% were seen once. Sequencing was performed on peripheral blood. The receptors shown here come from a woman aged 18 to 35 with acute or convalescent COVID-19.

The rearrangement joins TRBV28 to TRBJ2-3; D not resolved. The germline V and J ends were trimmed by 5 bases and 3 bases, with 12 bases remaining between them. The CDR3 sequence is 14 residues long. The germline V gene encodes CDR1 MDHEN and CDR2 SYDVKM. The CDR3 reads CASSPSPATDTQYF. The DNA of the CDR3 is TGTGCCAGCAGTCCGTCACCAGCGACAGATACGCAGTATTTT.

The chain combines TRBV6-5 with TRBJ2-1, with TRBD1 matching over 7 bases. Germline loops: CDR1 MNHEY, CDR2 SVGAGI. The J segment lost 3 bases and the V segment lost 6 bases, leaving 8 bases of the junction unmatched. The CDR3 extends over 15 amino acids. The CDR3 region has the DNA TGTGCCAGCAGCCTAGGACAGGCGAGCTACAATGAGCAGTTCTTC. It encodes CASSLGQASYNEQFF.

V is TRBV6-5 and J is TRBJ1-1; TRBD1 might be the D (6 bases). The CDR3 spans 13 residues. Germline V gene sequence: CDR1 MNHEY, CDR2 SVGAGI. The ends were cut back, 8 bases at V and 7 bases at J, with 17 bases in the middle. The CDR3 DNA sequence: TGTGCCAGCCCCAAACAGGGAATAGGTGAAGCTTTCTTT. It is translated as CASPKQGIGEAFF.

CDR3 region: CASSRPGRTALYEQYF. The CDR3 nucleotides read TGTGCCAGCAGCAGACCCGGGCGGACAGCCCTCTACGAGCAGTACTTC. V and J are TRBV21-1 and TRBJ2-7; the D call in the table, TRBD1, was not verified against the DNA. TRBV21-1 is labeled a pseudogene. This CDR3 is built from 16 residues.

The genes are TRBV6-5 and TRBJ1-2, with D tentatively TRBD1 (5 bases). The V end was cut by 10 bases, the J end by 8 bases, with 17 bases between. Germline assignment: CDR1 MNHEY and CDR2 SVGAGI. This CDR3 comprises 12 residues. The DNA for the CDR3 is TGTGCCACCCACGGGGGGGGTGGGGGCTACACCTTC. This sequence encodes CATHGGGGGYTF.

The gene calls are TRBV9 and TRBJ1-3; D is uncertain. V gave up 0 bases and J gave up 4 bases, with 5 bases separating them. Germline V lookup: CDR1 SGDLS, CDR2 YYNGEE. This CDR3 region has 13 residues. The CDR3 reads CASSVAEGNTIYF. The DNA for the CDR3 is TGTGCCAGCAGCGTAGCTGAGGGAAACACCATATATTTT.

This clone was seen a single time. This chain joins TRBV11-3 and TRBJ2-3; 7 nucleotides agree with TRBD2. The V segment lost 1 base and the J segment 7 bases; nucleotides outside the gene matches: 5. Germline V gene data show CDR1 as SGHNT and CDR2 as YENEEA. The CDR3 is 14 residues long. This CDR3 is CASSLAKSGNTQYF. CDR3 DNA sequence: TGTGCCAGCAGCTTAGCCAAGAGCGGGAATACGCAGTATTTT. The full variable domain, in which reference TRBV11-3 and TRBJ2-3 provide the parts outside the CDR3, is EAGVVQSPRYKIIEKKQPVAFWCNPISGHNTLYWYLQNLGQGPELLIRYENEEAVDDSQLPKDRFSAERLKGVDSTLKIQPAELGDSAVYLCASSLAKSGNTQYFGPGTRLTVL.

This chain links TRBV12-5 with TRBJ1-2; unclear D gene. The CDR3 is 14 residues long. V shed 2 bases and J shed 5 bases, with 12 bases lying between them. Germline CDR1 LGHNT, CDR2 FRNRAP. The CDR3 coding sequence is TGTGCTAGTGGTTTGTGGGGAGTTGAGTATGGCTACACCTTC. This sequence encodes CASGLWGVEYGYTF.

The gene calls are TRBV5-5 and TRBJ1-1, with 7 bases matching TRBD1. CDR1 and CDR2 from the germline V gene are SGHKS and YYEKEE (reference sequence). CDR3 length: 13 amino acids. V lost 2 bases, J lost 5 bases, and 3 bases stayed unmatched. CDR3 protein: CASSFTGDTEAFF. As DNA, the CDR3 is TGTGCCAGCAGCTTTACAGGGGATACTGAAGCTTTCTTT.

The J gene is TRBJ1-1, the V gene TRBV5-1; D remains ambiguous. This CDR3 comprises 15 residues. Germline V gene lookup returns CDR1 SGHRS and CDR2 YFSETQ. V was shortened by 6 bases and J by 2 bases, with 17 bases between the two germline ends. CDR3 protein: CASTAIIATNTEAFF. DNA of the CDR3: TGCGCCAGCACCGCGATCATAGCCACCAACACTGAAGCTTTCTTT.

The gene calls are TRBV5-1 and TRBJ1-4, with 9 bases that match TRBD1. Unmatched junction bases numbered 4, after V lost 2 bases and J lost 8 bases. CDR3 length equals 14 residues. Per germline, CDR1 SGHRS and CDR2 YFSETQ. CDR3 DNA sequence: TGCGCCAGCAGCTTAAGGACAGGGGTCGAAAAACTGTTTTTT. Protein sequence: CASSLRTGVEKLFF.

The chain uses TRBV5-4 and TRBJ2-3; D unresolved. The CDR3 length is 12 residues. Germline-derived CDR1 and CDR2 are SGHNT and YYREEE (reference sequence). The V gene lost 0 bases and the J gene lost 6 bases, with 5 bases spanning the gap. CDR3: CASSLGRDTQYF. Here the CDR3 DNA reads TGTGCCAGCAGCTTGGGGCGGGATACGCAGTATTTT.

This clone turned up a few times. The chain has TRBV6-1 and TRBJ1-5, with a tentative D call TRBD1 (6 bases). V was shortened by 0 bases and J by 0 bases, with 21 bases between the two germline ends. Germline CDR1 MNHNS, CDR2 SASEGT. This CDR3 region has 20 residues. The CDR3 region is CASSEAFLLNLDSSNQPQHF. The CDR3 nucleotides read TGTGCCAGCAGTGAAGCTTTTTTACTTAACTTGGACAGTAGCAATCAGCCCCAGCATTTT.

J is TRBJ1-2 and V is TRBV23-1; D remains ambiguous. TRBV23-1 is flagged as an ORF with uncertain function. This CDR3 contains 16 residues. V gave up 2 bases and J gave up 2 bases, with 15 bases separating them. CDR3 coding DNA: TGCGCCAGCAGTCAAACCCCTCCAATACAGAACTATGGCTACACCTTC. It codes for CASSQTPPIQNYGYTF.

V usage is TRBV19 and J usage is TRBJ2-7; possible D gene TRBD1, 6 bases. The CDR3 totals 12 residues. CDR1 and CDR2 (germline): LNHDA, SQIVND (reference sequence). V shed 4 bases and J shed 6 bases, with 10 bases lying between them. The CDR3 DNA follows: TGTGCCAGTAGTAAGGGGGACACCGAGCAGTACTTC. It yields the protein CASSKGDTEQYF. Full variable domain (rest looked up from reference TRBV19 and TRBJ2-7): DGGITQSPKYLFRKEGQNVTLSCEQNLNHDAMYWYRQDPGQGLRLIYYSQIVNDFQKGDIAEGYSVSREKKESFPLTVTSAQKNPTAFYLCASSKGDTEQYFGPGTRLTVT.

CDR3: CASSFSRGNGDEQFF. The DNA of the CDR3 is TGTGCCAGCAGCTTCTCCCGCGGGAATGGGGATGAGCAGTTCTTC. The V gene is TRBV7-3, the J gene TRBJ2-1; possible D gene TRBD2, 6 bases. Germline lookup yields CDR1 SGHTA and CDR2 FQGTGA. Trimming left V 3 bases short and J 8 bases short, with 17 bases between. The CDR3 is made up of 15 amino acids. Filled out from reference TRBV7-3 and TRBJ2-1, the complete variable domain reads GAGVSQTPSNKVTEKGKYVELRCDPISGHTALYWYRQSLGQGPEFLIYFQGTGAADDSGLPNDRFFAVRPEGSVSTLKIQRTERGDSAVYLCASSFSRGNGDEQFFGPGTRLTVL.

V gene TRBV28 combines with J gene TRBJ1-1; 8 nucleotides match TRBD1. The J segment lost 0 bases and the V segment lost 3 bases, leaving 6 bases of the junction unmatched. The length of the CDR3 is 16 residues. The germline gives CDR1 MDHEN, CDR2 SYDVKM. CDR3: CASSFGQGVLNTEAFF. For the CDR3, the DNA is TGTGCCAGCAGTTTCGGACAGGGCGTGCTGAACACTGAAGCTTTCTTT. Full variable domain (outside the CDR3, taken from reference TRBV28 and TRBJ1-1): DVKVTQSSRYLVKRTGEKVFLECVQDMDHENMFWYRQDPGLGLRLIYFSYDVKMKEKGDIPEGYSVSREKKERFSLILESASTNQTSMYLCASSFGQGVLNTEAFFGQGTRLTVV.

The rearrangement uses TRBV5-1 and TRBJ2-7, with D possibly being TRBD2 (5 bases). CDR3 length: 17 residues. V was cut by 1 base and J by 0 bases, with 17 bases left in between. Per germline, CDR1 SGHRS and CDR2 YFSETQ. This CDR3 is CASSLNLRTSASYEQYF. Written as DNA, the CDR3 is TGCGCCAGCAGCTTGAATCTTAGGACTTCGGCCTCCTACGAGCAGTACTTC.

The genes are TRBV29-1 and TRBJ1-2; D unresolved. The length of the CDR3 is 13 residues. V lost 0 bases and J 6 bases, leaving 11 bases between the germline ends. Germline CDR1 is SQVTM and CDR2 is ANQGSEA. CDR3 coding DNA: TGCAGCGTTGAAGAAGCATTCGGGAATGGCTACACCTTC. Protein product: CSVEEAFGNGYTF.

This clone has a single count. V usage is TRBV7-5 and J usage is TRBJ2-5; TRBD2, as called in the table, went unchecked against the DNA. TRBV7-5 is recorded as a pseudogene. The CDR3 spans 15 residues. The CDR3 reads CARSLCGGVGETQYF. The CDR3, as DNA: TGTGCCAGAAGCTTATGCGGAGGGGTCGGCGAGACCCAGTACTTC.

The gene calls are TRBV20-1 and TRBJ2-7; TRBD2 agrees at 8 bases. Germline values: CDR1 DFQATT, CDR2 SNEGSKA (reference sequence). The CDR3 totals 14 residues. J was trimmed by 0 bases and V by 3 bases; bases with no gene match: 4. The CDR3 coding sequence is TGCAGTGCTAGTCACAGCGGGGGCTCCTACGAGCAGTACTTC. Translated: CSASHSGGSYEQYF.

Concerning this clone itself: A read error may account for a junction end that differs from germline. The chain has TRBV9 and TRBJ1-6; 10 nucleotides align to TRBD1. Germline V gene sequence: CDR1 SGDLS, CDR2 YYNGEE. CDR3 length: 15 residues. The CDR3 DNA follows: TGTGCCAGCAGCTTCACCGGGACAGGGGATTCCCCCCTCCACTTT. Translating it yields CASSFTGTGDSPLHF.

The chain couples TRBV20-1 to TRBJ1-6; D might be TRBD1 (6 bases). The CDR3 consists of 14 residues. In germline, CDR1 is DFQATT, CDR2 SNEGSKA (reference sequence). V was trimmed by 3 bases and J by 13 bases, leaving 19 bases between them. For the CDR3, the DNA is TGCAGTGCTAGTATGGGGGCGCAGGGAGGGCCCCTCCACTTT. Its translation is CSASMGAQGGPLHF.

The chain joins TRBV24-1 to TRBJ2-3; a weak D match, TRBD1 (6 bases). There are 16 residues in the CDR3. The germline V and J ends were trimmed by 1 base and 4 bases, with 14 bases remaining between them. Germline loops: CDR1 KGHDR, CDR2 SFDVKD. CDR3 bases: TGTGCCACCAGTGATTTCCGGACAGCAAGCCCAGATACGCAGTATTTT. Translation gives CATSDFRTASPDTQYF.